This T cell receptor (beta chain) is drawn from a study of blood T cells in healthy people across ages. Overall study: Capture by template switching was about one barcoded beta molecule per two T cells.

Trimming at V came to 4 bases and at J to 0 bases, leaving 7 bases not matched to a gene. The CDR3 extends over 18 amino acids. Together with a sample-barcoded 5' primer, a J-beta primer mix was included in a second PCR lasting about 7 to 12 cycles. TCRdb reprocessed the 5' RACE reads with MiXCR, giving one entry per CDR3 protein. Counted here are about 2 million distinct CDR3 sequences, about 50% occurring once; the ten biggest clones make up less than 2.5%. The specimen was blood. The receptor's source is a middle-aged woman in good health. V usage is TRBV12-3 or TRBV12-4 and J usage is TRBJ2-1, with TRBD2 matching over 12 bases. The CDR3 sequence is CASSSSGGASSSYNEQFF. The CDR3 nucleotides read TGTGCCAGCAGTTCTAGCGGGGGGGCCTCGAGCTCCTACAATGAGCAGTTCTTC.